The 10 T cell receptor beta chains reported below all come from one sample, sequenced in a study of STAT3 mutations in large granular lymphocyte leukemia. Antigens for these TCRs are unknown. General observations from the study: In T-cell large granular lymphocyte leukemia, about half of patients showed multiple immunodominant subclonotypes.

Sequenced by immunoSEQ multiplex PCR; TCRdb stores in-frame clones only, minus some. The profile shows around 1,300 clones, around 52% of them singletons. The source material was peripheral blood mononuclear cells. All receptors come from a man between 60 and 75 years old with T-cell large granular lymphocyte leukemia. Some clones in this sample may be carry-over from other donors' samples.

The J gene is TRBJ1-2, the V gene TRBV5-1; 7 positions match TRBD1. V lost 0 bases and J lost 5; bases outside the gene matches: 1. This CDR3 spans 13 amino acids. Germline lookup yields CDR1 SGHRS and CDR2 YFSETQ. CDR3 amino acids: CASSLDRGYGYTF. The CDR3 DNA is TGCGCCAGCAGCTTGGACAGGGGTTATGGCTACACCTTC. Variable domain in full (rest from reference TRBV5-1 and TRBJ1-2): KAGVTQTPRYLIKTRGQQVTLSCSPISGHRSVSWYQQTPGQGLQFLFEYFSETQRNKGNFPGRFSGRQFSNSRSEMNVSTLELGDSALYLCASSLDRGYGYTFGSGTRLTVV.

This rearrangement joins TRBV5-1 to TRBJ2-1; 7 nucleotides match TRBD1. The V gene end was trimmed by 4 bases and the J gene end by 6 bases; junction bases not matched to a gene: 10. CDR3 length: 15 residues. From germline, CDR1 is SGHRS and CDR2 YFSETQ. CDR3 DNA sequence: TGCGCCAGCAGCGTGGACAGGTACGGTATCAATGAGCAGTTCTTC. As protein: CASSVDRYGINEQFF.

This clone showed up just a few times. The same CDR3 can be traced to other DNA sequences in this sample. The chain uses TRBV5-1 and TRBJ2-5, with 15 bases fitting TRBD2. V gave up 4 bases and J gave up 5 bases; unmatched junction bases: 6. Germline-derived CDR1 and CDR2 are SGHRS and YFSETQ. CDR3 length: 16 amino acids. The CDR3 here is CASSPGLAGGRETQYF. The DNA for the CDR3 is TGCGCCAGCAGCCCCGGACTAGCGGGAGGGCGGGAGACCCAGTACTTC.

This clone was seen a handful of times. The rearrangement uses TRBV25-1 and TRBJ1-2, with D possibly being TRBD1 (6 bases). The germline V gene has CDR1 MGHDK and CDR2 SYGVNS. Between the trimmed V and J ends, which lost 4 bases and 5 bases, there was a span of 14 bases. CDR3 length equals 14 residues. The CDR3 bases are TGTGCCAGCAGTGCTGCGGGGGCAGGATATGGCTACACCTTC. Its translation is CASSAAGAGYGYTF.

The rearrangement uses TRBV5-4 and TRBJ2-7; the D gene is possibly TRBD1 (5 bases). Trimming shortened V by 0 bases and J by 0 bases, and 10 bases separated the two germline ends. Germline V gene lookup returns CDR1 SGHNT and CDR2 YYREEE (reference sequence). The CDR3 runs to 15 residues. CDR3 coding DNA: TGTGCCAGCAGCTTGGGAAGGGGTCTCTCCTACGAGCAGTACTTC. Protein product: CASSLGRGLSYEQYF.

The chain is built from TRBV7-9 and TRBJ1-4; no definite D call. Germline lookup yields CDR1 SEHNR and CDR2 FQNEAQ (reference sequence). The CDR3 totals 14 residues. V gave up 5 bases and J gave up 2 bases, with 9 bases separating them. As DNA, the CDR3 is TGTGCCAGCAGCCCCTTGCCCACTAATGAAAAACTGTTTTTT. Amino acid sequence: CASSPLPTNEKLFF.

This chain uses TRBV19 with TRBJ1-2, with unresolved D. CDR3 length: 13 amino acids. The ends were cut back, 5 bases at V and 3 bases at J, with 10 bases in the middle. Germline CDR1 reads LNHDA; CDR2 reads SQIVND (reference sequence). The DNA for the CDR3 is TGTGCCAGTAGTTTCGGGAAAGACTATGGCTACACCTTC. This encodes CASSFGKDYGYTF.

V and J are TRBV10-2 and TRBJ2-1; 7 bases line up with TRBD2. The junction had 7 bases not matched to a gene; V was cut back by 4 bases and J by 4 bases. Germline values: CDR1 WSHSY, CDR2 SAAADI. The length of the CDR3 is 15 residues. DNA of the CDR3: TGCGCCAGCAGTGTGACTAGCCCTGAGTACAATGAGCAGTTCTTC. This encodes CASSVTSPEYNEQFF.

The chain links TRBV6-6 to TRBJ1-1; TRBD1 might be the D (5 bases). Trimming pared 0 bases from V and 1 base from J, leaving 12 bases between. Germline assignment: CDR1 MNHNY and CDR2 SVGAGI (reference sequence). The CDR3 has 16 amino acids. The CDR3 here is CASSYSIGAENTEAFF. The DNA of the CDR3 is TGTGCCAGCAGTTACTCTATAGGGGCTGAGAACACTGAAGCTTTCTTT.

This clone has more than one count but fewer than ten. The V gene is TRBV27, the J gene TRBJ2-3; weak D call: TRBD2 (5 bases). The CDR3 loop spans 19 amino acids. V lost 7 bases, J lost 0 bases, and 26 bases lay in between. Germline lookup yields CDR1 MNHEY and CDR2 SMNVEV (reference sequence). The CDR3 nucleotides read TGTGCCAGCATCCCAGACGTATTTGGCGGGCTATCTAGCACAGATACGCAGTATTTT. It translates to CASIPDVFGGLSSTDTQYF.